Each of the 27 T cell receptor beta chains below was sequenced from the same sample in a study of blood T cell repertoires in COVID-19. The assay was immunoSEQ multiplex PCR, and TCRdb's table has in-frame clones only and misses some. The data contain some 200,000 clones, roughly 85% of them singletons. Input material: PBMCs or T cells enriched from blood (not recorded which). The source is a woman aged 40 to 50 with acute COVID-19.

CDR3 loop: CASSLPLTGGGEKLFF. The CDR3 nucleotides are TGTGCCAGCAGCTTGCCCCTCACAGGGGGAGGTGAAAAACTGTTTTTT. This chain connects TRBV5-6 to TRBJ1-4, with TRBD1 matching 8 bases. Losses at the gene ends were 1 base for V and 7 bases for J; bases not matched to a gene: 9. CDR3 length: 16 residues. Germline lookup yields CDR1 SGHDT and CDR2 YYEEEE.

The rearrangement uses TRBV3-1 (or the pseudogene TRBV3-2) and TRBJ1-5; no definite D call. The germline V gene has CDR1 LGHDT and CDR2 YNNKEL (reference sequence). V was trimmed by 3 bases and J by 3 bases, leaving 6 bases between them. This CDR3 has 13 residues. Here the CDR3 reads CASSHGDNQPQHF. Written as DNA, the CDR3 is TGTGCCAGCAGCCACGGGGACAATCAGCCCCAGCATTTT.

The chain links TRBV5-1 to TRBJ2-2; 7 bases line up with TRBD2. CDR1 is SGHRS, CDR2 YFSETQ, per germline. Germline trimming cut 3 bases from V and 4 bases from J; bases unmatched to any gene: 9. The CDR3 covers 16 residues. In nucleotides, the CDR3 is TGCGCCAGCAGCTCGGGACGACTAGCCATCACCGGGGAGCTGTTTTTT. Its translation: CASSSGRLAITGELFF.

The table lists this clone with a count of one. The chain carries TRBV7-2 and TRBJ1-1; D unclear. Germline values: CDR1 SGHTA, CDR2 FQGNSA. The CDR3 length is 14 residues. The V end lost 7 bases, the J end lost 2 bases, and 14 bases lay between the germline ends. The CDR3 sequence: CASTFGRENTEAFF. CDR3 coding DNA: TGTGCCAGCACCTTTGGTCGAGAAAACACTGAAGCTTTCTTT.

V and J are TRBV14 and TRBJ2-2, with D unresolved. Germline V gene data show CDR1 as SGHDN and CDR2 as FVKESK. Trimming left V 1 base short and J 2 bases short, with 8 bases between. CDR3 length: 15 amino acids. The CDR3 DNA is TGTGCCAGCAGCCAAGGCCTCCTAAACACCGGGGAGCTGTTTTTT. Protein: CASSQGLLNTGELFF.

This chain joins TRBV5-1 and TRBJ2-1; maybe TRBD2 (6 bases). The CDR3 has 15 residues. Trimming pared 3 bases from V and 6 bases from J, leaving 16 bases between. Germline V CDR1 and CDR2: SGHRS, YFSETQ. The CDR3 loop is CASSSGTPTGNEQFF. DNA of the CDR3: TGCGCCAGCAGCTCCGGGACTCCCACGGGCAATGAGCAGTTCTTC.

V and J are TRBV19 and TRBJ2-5, with D uncertain. Germline CDR1 reads LNHDA; CDR2 reads SQIVND (reference sequence). The V and J ends lost 4 bases and 9 bases respectively, with 21 bases between them. The CDR3 length is 15 residues. This chain's CDR3 is CASSRPSPSGEAQYF. The DNA of the CDR3 is TGTGCCAGTAGTAGGCCAAGTCCGTCCGGCGAGGCCCAGTACTTC.

The chain joins TRBV11-2 to TRBJ2-3, with 12 positions matching TRBD2. This CDR3 comprises 18 residues. CDR1 and CDR2 from the germline V gene are SGHAT and FQNNGV. Trimming at V came to 1 base and at J to 0 bases, leaving 5 bases not matched to a gene. CDR3 in DNA: TGTGCCAGCAGCTTAGTTGGACTAGCGGGGACTAGCACAGATACGCAGTATTTT. It translates to CASSLVGLAGTSTDTQYF.

The chain joins TRBV9 to TRBJ1-1, with 7 nucleotides matching TRBD1. Germline V gene lookup returns CDR1 SGDLS and CDR2 YYNGEE. The trim removed 3 bases at V and 10 bases at J, leaving 6 bases unmatched. This CDR3 has 12 amino acids. This chain's CDR3 is CASSGTGDGAFF. In DNA, the CDR3 is TGTGCCAGCAGCGGTACAGGGGACGGAGCTTTCTTT.

The V and J genes are TRBV6-5 and TRBJ2-7, with unresolved D. CDR1 is MNHEY, CDR2 SVGAGI, per germline. This CDR3 has 13 amino acids. V was cut by 5 bases and J by 3 bases, with 11 bases left in between. CDR3 coding DNA: TGTGCCAGCAGTCCCCCAGGAAGCTACGAGCAGTACTTC. The encoded protein is CASSPPGSYEQYF.

In DNA form, the CDR3 reads TGTGCCAGCAGCCCCTCCGGACAGGGGTATGAAAAACTGTTTTTT. Amino acids: CASSPSGQGYEKLFF. This chain uses TRBV7-2 with TRBJ1-4, with 9 bases fitting TRBD1. This CDR3 contains 15 residues. The J segment lost 6 bases and the V segment lost 5 bases, leaving 7 bases of the junction unmatched. CDR1 and CDR2 (germline): SGHTA, FQGNSA.

The genes are TRBV9 and TRBJ1-6; 9 positions match TRBD1. Trimming took 5 bases from V and 0 from J; bases not matched to a gene: 9. The CDR3 is made up of 18 amino acids. The V gene's germline CDR1 is SGDLS and CDR2 YYNGEE. In nucleotides, the CDR3 is TGTGCCAGCAGTTTAGCCGGGACAGGGAGCTCCTATAATTCACCCCTCCACTTT. This translates into CASSLAGTGSSYNSPLHF. The full variable domain, in which reference TRBV9 and TRBJ1-6 provide the parts outside the CDR3, is DSGVTQTPKHLITATGQRVTLRCSPRSGDLSVYWYQQSLDQGLQFLIQYYNGEERAKGNILERFSAQQFPDLHSELNLSSLELGDSALYFCASSLAGTGSSYNSPLHFGNGTRLTVT.

This sequence joins TRBV2 and TRBJ1-5, with 8 bases matching TRBD1. Looked up from germline, CDR1 is SNHLY and CDR2 is FYNNEI. The CDR3 covers 16 residues. Trimming removed 2 bases from V and 2 bases from J; junction bases left unmatched: 5. The CDR3 coding sequence is TGTGCCAGCAGTGAACGACAGGGGACGGGCAATCAGCCCCAGCATTTT. Amino acids: CASSERQGTGNQPQHF.

This chain connects TRBV25-1 to TRBJ1-2; D possibly corresponds to TRBD1 (5 bases). V dropped 4 bases and J dropped 4 bases, with 16 bases sitting between them. From germline, CDR1 is MGHDK and CDR2 SYGVNS. The CDR3 is 15 residues long. CDR3 coding DNA: TGTGCCAGCAGTGCCGTTCCCACAGGTGTCTATGGCTACACCTTC. The encoded protein is CASSAVPTGVYGYTF.

The chain links TRBV25-1 to TRBJ1-1; possibly TRBD1 for D (6 bases). This CDR3 is 14 amino acids long. V dropped 11 bases and J dropped 1 base, with 17 bases sitting between them. Germline V lookup: CDR1 MGHDK, CDR2 SYGVNS. The CDR3 DNA sequence: TGTGCCTCCAAACCGGGACATTCGAACACTGAAGCTTTCTTT. It encodes CASKPGHSNTEAFF.

The chain recombines TRBV19 with TRBJ1-5, with D unclear. Germline loops: CDR1 LNHDA, CDR2 SQIVND (reference sequence). The CDR3 consists of 15 residues. V was clipped by 3 bases and J by 1 base, with 10 bases between them. CDR3 in DNA: TGTGCCAGTAGTATTGCGGCGATGAGCAATCAGCCCCAGCATTTT. Translating it yields CASSIAAMSNQPQHF.

The chain links TRBV2 to TRBJ1-5; 9 bases line up with TRBD1. This CDR3 spans 13 amino acids. The trim removed 6 bases at V and 6 bases at J, leaving 3 bases unmatched. Looked up from germline, CDR1 is SNHLY and CDR2 is FYNNEI. CDR3 sequence (DNA): TGTGCCAGCAGGTTGACAGGGGGTCAGCCCCAGCATTTT. Protein sequence: CASRLTGGQPQHF.

This clone was observed once. The chain couples TRBV6-4 to TRBJ2-1; D unresolved. The CDR3 is made up of 15 amino acids. V was cut by 0 bases and J by 4 bases, with 10 bases left in between. The germline V gene encodes CDR1 MRHNA and CDR2 SNTAGT. CDR3 protein: CASSDSIEPYNEQFF. For the CDR3, the DNA is TGTGCCAGCAGTGACTCAATAGAGCCTTACAATGAGCAGTTCTTC.

The chain joins TRBV5-1 to TRBJ2-5; TRBD1 matches 7 bases. The CDR3 spans 12 residues. Germline V gene data show CDR1 as SGHRS and CDR2 as YFSETQ. The junction had 7 bases not matched to a gene; V was cut back by 4 bases and J by 10 bases. The CDR3 reads CASSPGTESQYF. The CDR3 bases are TGCGCCAGCAGCCCAGGGACAGAAAGCCAGTACTTC.

The chain joins TRBV6-2 or TRBV6-3 to TRBJ1-2; D gene ambiguous. The CDR3 runs 12 residues. The germline CDR1 and CDR2 sequences are MNHEY and SVGEGT. Between the trimmed V and J ends, which lost 0 bases and 8 bases, there was a span of 7 bases. CDR3 sequence (DNA): TGTGCCAGCAGTTACTCGAGGTGGGGCTACACCTTC. This encodes CASSYSRWGYTF.

J is TRBJ1-2 and V is TRBV5-1; TRBD1 aligns across 7 bases. This CDR3 contains 11 residues. Germline assignment: CDR1 SGHRS and CDR2 YFSETQ. V dropped 4 bases and J dropped 10; count of bases not matched to a gene: 4. This chain's CDR3 is CASSPGQVYTF. The CDR3, as DNA: TGCGCCAGCAGCCCAGGACAGGTCTACACCTTC.

The chain recombines TRBV27 with TRBJ2-3, with no clear D. Germline CDR1 reads MNHEY; CDR2 reads SMNVEV (reference sequence). Trimming shortened V by 6 bases and J by 5 bases, and 9 bases separated the two germline ends. This CDR3 has 12 residues. The CDR3 sequence is CASRRPGDTQYF. The CDR3 nucleotides read TGTGCCAGCAGGAGACCGGGAGATACGCAGTATTTT.

V gene TRBV9 combines with J gene TRBJ1-1; the match to TRBD1 covers 7 bases. The CDR3 runs 14 residues. Germline CDR1 reads SGDLS; CDR2 reads YYNGEE. The junction had 3 bases not matched to a gene; V was cut back by 0 bases and J by 4 bases. The CDR3 is CASSVGSGGTEAFF. CDR3 bases: TGTGCCAGCAGCGTAGGCTCAGGGGGCACTGAAGCTTTCTTT.

This chain links TRBV7-9 with TRBJ1-2; 7 bases agree with TRBD1. The CDR3 has 15 amino acids. The ends lost 5 bases at V and 4 bases at J; junction bases unmatched: 10. Germline lookup yields CDR1 SEHNR and CDR2 FQNEAQ (reference sequence). CDR3 sequence (DNA): TGTGCCAGCAGCCCCCTGGGGGACAGACCCTATGGCTACACCTTC. Encoded protein: CASSPLGDRPYGYTF.

This clone was seen a few times. The V gene is TRBV28, the J gene TRBJ1-3, with TRBD1 as a possible D gene (5 bases). Germline V gene lookup returns CDR1 MDHEN and CDR2 SYDVKM. V was pared by 7 bases and J by 0 bases, with 16 bases between. CDR3 length equals 16 residues. The CDR3 sequence is CASTPGGLHSGNTIYF. For the CDR3, the DNA is TGTGCCAGCACTCCCGGGGGACTACACTCTGGAAACACCATATATTTT.

The chain joins TRBV9 to TRBJ2-2; unclear D gene. The V end lost 0 bases, the J end lost 4 bases, and 13 bases lay between the germline ends. CDR1 SGDLS and CDR2 YYNGEE come from the germline V gene. The CDR3 totals 16 residues. The CDR3 here is CASSVVSTGGTGELFF. The DNA for the CDR3 is TGTGCCAGCAGCGTAGTGTCAACCGGCGGCACCGGGGAGCTGTTTTTT.

This sequence joins TRBV19 and TRBJ1-2; TRBD1 might be the D (6 bases). V shed 5 bases and J shed 4 bases, with 14 bases lying between them. Germline CDR1 reads LNHDA; CDR2 reads SQIVND (reference sequence). This CDR3 spans 14 amino acids. DNA of the CDR3: TGTGCCAGTAGTCTTGCGGGGGCGGCCTATGGCTACACCTTC. Protein product: CASSLAGAAYGYTF.